The entry below gives a single TCR beta chain sequence along with its context. These data are taken from a study of shared clonotypes between healthy human individuals. The CDR3 spans 15 residues. The germline gives CDR1 LNHNV, CDR2 YYDKDF (reference sequence). V lost 2 bases and J lost 7, with 15 bases in between. Donors comprised healthy HIV-negative adults lacking recent acute infections or vaccinations. The authors ran the assay at deep level. The genomic DNA of each subset was split evenly across several immunoSEQ plates. Here immunoSEQ multiplex PCR was the method, and the copy in TCRdb shows in-frame clones only, minus some. Of 2,500,000 or so clones in the sample, 93% were seen once.

The sample comprised naive CD4+ T cells from PBMCs. Subset denoted: CD45RA+ positively selected. This clonotype originated in a man aged 18 to 30 in good health. Some clones in this sample may be carry-over from other donors' samples. The chain combines TRBV15 with TRBJ2-1, with no clear D. The CDR3 here is CATSRRQGRENEQFF. CDR3 nucleotide sequence: TGTGCCACCAGCAGACGACAAGGCCGAGAAAATGAGCAGTTCTTC.